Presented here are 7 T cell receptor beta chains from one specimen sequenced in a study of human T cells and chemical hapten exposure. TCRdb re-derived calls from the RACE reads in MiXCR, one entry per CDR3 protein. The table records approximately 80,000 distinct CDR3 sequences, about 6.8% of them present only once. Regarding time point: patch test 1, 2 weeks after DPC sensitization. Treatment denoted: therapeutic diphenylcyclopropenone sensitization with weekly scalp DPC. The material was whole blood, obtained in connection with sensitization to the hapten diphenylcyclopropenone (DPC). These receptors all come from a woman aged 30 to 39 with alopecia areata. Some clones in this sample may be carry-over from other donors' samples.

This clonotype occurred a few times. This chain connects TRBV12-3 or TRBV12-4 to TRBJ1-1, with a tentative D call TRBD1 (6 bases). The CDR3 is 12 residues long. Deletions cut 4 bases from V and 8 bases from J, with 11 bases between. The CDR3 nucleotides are TGTGCCAGCAGTTCCCGACAGGCGGAAGCTTTCTTT. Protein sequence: CASSSRQAEAFF.

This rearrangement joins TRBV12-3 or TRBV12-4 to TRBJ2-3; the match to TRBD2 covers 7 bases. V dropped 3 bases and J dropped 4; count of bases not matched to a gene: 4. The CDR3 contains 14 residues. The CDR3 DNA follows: TGTGCCAGCAGTTTTGACGGGGGGTCAGATACGCAGTATTTT. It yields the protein CASSFDGGSDTQYF.

This CDR3 reads CSARDIHSGANVLTF. The CDR3 DNA follows: TGCAGTGCTAGAGATATTCACTCTGGGGCCAACGTCCTGACTTTC. The chain employs TRBV20-1 and TRBJ2-6; D call uncertain. In germline, CDR1 is DFQATT, CDR2 SNEGSKA (reference sequence). The CDR3 covers 15 residues. Trimming pared 0 bases from V and 0 bases from J, leaving 6 bases between.

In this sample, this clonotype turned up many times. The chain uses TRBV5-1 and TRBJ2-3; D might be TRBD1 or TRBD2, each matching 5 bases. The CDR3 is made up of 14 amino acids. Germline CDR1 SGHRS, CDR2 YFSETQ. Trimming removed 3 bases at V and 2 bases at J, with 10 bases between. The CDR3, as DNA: TGCGCCAGCAGCTCAGCCGGGGCCACAGATACGCAGTATTTT. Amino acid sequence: CASSSAGATDTQYF.

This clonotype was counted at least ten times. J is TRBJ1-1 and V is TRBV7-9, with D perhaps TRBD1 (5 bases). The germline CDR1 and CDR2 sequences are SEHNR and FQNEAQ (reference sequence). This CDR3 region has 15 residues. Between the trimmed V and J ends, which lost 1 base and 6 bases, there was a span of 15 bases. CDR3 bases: TGTGCCAGCAGCTTAGATCCGGGCTTGGGGGCTGAAGCTTTCTTT. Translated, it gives CASSLDPGLGAEAFF.

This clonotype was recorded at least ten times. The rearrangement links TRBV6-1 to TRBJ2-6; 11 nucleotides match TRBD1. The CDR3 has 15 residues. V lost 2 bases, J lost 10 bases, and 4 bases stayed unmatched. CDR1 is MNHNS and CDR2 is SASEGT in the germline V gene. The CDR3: CASSEIWDRGNVLTF. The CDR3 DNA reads TGTGCCAGCAGTGAAATTTGGGACAGGGGGAACGTCCTGACTTTC.

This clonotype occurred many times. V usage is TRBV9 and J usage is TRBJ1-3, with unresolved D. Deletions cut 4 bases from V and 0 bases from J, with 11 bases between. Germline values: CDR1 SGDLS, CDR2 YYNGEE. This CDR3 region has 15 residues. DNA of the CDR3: TGTGCCAGCAGCAGCCTAAAGGCCTCTGGAAACACCATATATTTT. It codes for CASSSLKASGNTIYF. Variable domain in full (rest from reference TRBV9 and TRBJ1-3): DSGVTQTPKHLITATGQRVTLRCSPRSGDLSVYWYQQSLDQGLQFLIQYYNGEERAKGNILERFSAQQFPDLHSELNLSSLELGDSALYFCASSSLKASGNTIYFGEGSWLTVV.